Following are 12 T cell receptor beta chains from one sample sequenced in a study of shared clonotypes between healthy human individuals. Some clones are missing from TCRdb's copy, which holds only in-frame ones; the method was immunoSEQ multiplex PCR. The sample contains some 100,000 clones, around 68% of which appear only once. Source material: memory CD8+ T cells sorted from blood. Described subset: CD45RO+ cells pooled with CCR7-negative TemRA cells. The source is a woman in her twenties or thirties in good health.

The genes are TRBV11-2 and TRBJ2-7; D is unclear. Germline CDR1 is SGHAT and CDR2 is FQNNGV. The CDR3 is 13 residues long. The V and J ends lost 3 bases and 4 bases respectively, with 10 bases between them. The CDR3 DNA is TGTGCCAGCAGCTTTAGCAACAGATACGAGCAGTACTTC. Protein product: CASSFSNRYEQYF.

V usage is TRBV28 and J usage is TRBJ2-1, with TRBD1 matching over 8 bases. Germline-derived CDR1 and CDR2 are MDHEN and SYDVKM. V was clipped by 2 bases and J by 4 bases; unmatched bases: 1. The CDR3 sequence is 14 residues long. In nucleotides, the CDR3 is TGTGCCAGCAGTTTAGGGACAGGATACAATGAGCAGTTCTTC. Translating gives CASSLGTGYNEQFF.

The genes are TRBV28 and TRBJ2-7; D is ambiguous. Germline values: CDR1 MDHEN, CDR2 SYDVKM. The CDR3 has 11 amino acids. V dropped 2 bases and J dropped 3 bases, with 2 bases sitting between them. Written as DNA, the CDR3 is TGTGCCAGCAGTTTAGTCTACGAGCAGTACTTC. Translated, it gives CASSLVYEQYF.

The chain joins TRBV5-1 to TRBJ2-1; 8 bases map to TRBD2. Trimming removed 4 bases from V and 3 bases from J; junction bases left unmatched: 6. This CDR3 spans 15 amino acids. Germline V CDR1 and CDR2: SGHRS, YFSETQ. DNA of the CDR3: TGCGCCAGCAGCCGCAGCGGGGGAGGCTACAATGAGCAGTTCTTC. As protein: CASSRSGGGYNEQFF.

This clone appeared once. The chain recombines TRBV5-1 with TRBJ1-3, with D hard to call. The CDR3 length is 14 residues. The germline CDR1 and CDR2 sequences are SGHRS and YFSETQ. V lost 1 base to trimming and J lost 10 bases, with 15 bases between them. CDR3 amino acids: CASSLLPSQRTIYF. CDR3 DNA sequence: TGCGCCAGCAGCTTGTTGCCCAGCCAGCGGACCATATATTTT.

The gene calls are TRBV19 and TRBJ1-2; D unclear. CDR3 length: 14 amino acids. V shed 0 bases and J shed 1 base, with 6 bases lying between them. CDR1 LNHDA and CDR2 SQIVND come from the germline V gene (reference sequence). The CDR3 DNA reads as TGTGCCAGTAGTATAGATTCAGATAACTATGGCTACACCTTC. This sequence encodes CASSIDSDNYGYTF.

The J gene is TRBJ2-2, the V gene TRBV7-9, with D uncertain. The CDR3 has 15 residues. Germline-derived CDR1 and CDR2 are SEHNR and FQNEAQ (reference sequence). The V end lost 3 bases, the J end lost 1 base, and 9 bases lay between the germline ends. CDR3 nucleotides: TGTGCCAGCAGCTTTCGTAGAGGGAACACCGGGGAGCTGTTTTTT. Protein product: CASSFRRGNTGELFF.

The chain recombines TRBV2 with TRBJ1-1, with D hard to call. Germline V CDR1 and CDR2: SNHLY, FYNNEI. The CDR3 runs 15 residues. The germline V and J ends were trimmed by 2 bases and 0 bases, with 10 bases remaining between them. The CDR3 region has the DNA TGTGCCAGCAGTGAAATCCCATTCATGAACACTGAAGCTTTCTTT. This translates into CASSEIPFMNTEAFF.

This clone has a handful of counts. The rearrangement joins TRBV7-2 to TRBJ1-1; the D gene is possibly TRBD1 (5 bases). The CDR3 sequence is 14 residues long. With 5 bases removed from V and 1 base from J, the gap between germline ends came to 11 bases. The germline gives CDR1 SGHTA, CDR2 FQGNSA. As DNA, the CDR3 is TGTGCCAGCAGCGCCTCGACAGAGAACACTGAAGCTTTCTTT. Amino acid sequence: CASSASTENTEAFF.

The chain has TRBV4-1 and TRBJ2-3, with TRBD2 identical over 10 bases. Germline V CDR1 and CDR2: MGHRA, YSYEKL. J lost 6 bases, V lost 6 bases, and 9 bases had no gene match. The CDR3 runs to 15 residues. This CDR3 reads CASRGLAGVSDTQYF. Written as DNA, the CDR3 is TGCGCCAGCAGGGGTCTAGCGGGAGTGTCGGATACGCAGTATTTT.

The chain combines TRBV27 with TRBJ2-5; no definite D call. The last part of the DNA fits TRBJ2-7 better; the J call may be wrong. CDR3 length: 12 amino acids. Germline CDR1 is MNHEY and CDR2 is SMNVEV (reference sequence). CDR3 DNA: TGTGCCAGCAGGGCCGGACCGATCGAGCAGTACTTC. It is translated as CASRAGPIEQYF.

This clone was observed many times. The chain is built from TRBV6-4 and TRBJ2-2, with TRBD2 as a possible D gene (5 bases). CDR3 length equals 15 residues. CDR1 and CDR2 from the germline V gene are MRHNA and SNTAGT. Trimming took off 0 bases at V and 11 bases at J, with 16 bases between the two ends. The CDR3 is CASSDSMGSGGELFF. In DNA, the CDR3 is TGTGCCAGCAGTGACTCGATGGGCAGCGGCGGAGAGCTGTTTTTT.